This T cell receptor beta chain was recovered during a study of cytomegalovirus exposure and HLA in healthy donors. The wider study: Genetic ancestry analysis placed under 90% of the 410 or so donors that were genotyped in the Caucasian-associated cluster. Study-level results: Sequencing likely produced, as an artifact, a cluster of highly shared sequence variants.

V was pared by 4 bases and J by 4 bases, with 8 bases of the junction left unmatched. CDR1 and CDR2 (germline): SGHKS, YYEKEE (reference sequence). CDR3 size: 14 residues. 60 Vbeta and 13 Jbeta primers were used in PCR. The table came from immunoSEQ multiplex PCR; TCRdb's copy has only in-frame clones and leaves some out. The sample carries about 86,000 clones, around 79% recorded once. This clone has a handful of counts. Antigen specificity is unknown. Specimen: PBMCs. The V gene is TRBV5-5, the J gene TRBJ2-7; TRBD2 matches at 7 bases. The sequence derives from a woman in her 40s in good health and CMV-seropositive. The CDR3, as DNA: TGTGCCAGCAGCCCAATGACTAGCTTGTACGAGCAGTACTTC. This sequence encodes CASSPMTSLYEQYF. The complete variable domain, with remaining parts taken from reference TRBV5-5 and TRBJ2-7, reads DAGVTQSPTHLIKTRGQQVTLRCSPISGHKSVSWYQQVLGQGPQFIFQYYEKEERGRGNFPDRFSARQFPNYSSELNVNALLLGDSALYLCASSPMTSLYEQYFGPGTRLTVT.